A selection of T cell receptor beta chains follows, all from one sample in a study of cytomegalovirus exposure and HLA in healthy donors. Clones were sequenced by immunoSEQ multiplex PCR, and TCRdb holds only the in-frame ones, with some missing. The sample yields 200,000 or so clones, roughly 80% seen once. The sample consisted of PBMCs. These receptor sequences come from a man under 40 in good health and CMV-seronegative. Both conserved end residues are part of each CDR3. The D gene is left open where the match is weak. Size values are once, few and many counts, or a class for expanded clones, and some rows have none.

J | V | size | D | CDR3 | DNA
TRBJ2-2 | TRBV6-1 | NA | TRBD1 | CASSAGTGYTGELFF | TGTGCCAGCAGCGCCGGGACAGGGTACACCGGGGAGCTGTTTTTT
TRBJ1-1 | TRBV4-3 | NA | TRBD1 | CASSQDLVWDRELNTEAFF | TGCGCCAGCAGCCAAGATCTTGTATGGGACAGGGAGTTGAACACTGAAGCTTTCTTT
TRBJ2-5 | TRBV7-9 | NA | TRBD1 | CASSPGTGNGETQYF | TGTGCCAGCAGCCCTGGGACAGGGAACGGAGAGACCCAGTACTTC
TRBJ1-1 | TRBV6-6 | NA | NA | CASSYPTELNTEAFF | TGTGCCAGCAGTTACCCGACAGAACTGAACACTGAAGCTTTCTTT
TRBJ2-3 | TRBV4-3 | NA | NA | CASSQDLWGVGDTQYF | TGCGCCAGCAGCCAAGATCTTTGGGGGGTAGGTGATACGCAGTATTTT
TRBJ1-2 | TRBV7-9 | NA | NA | CASSLSLIETVYGYTF | TGTGCCAGCAGCTTAAGTCTTATAGAGACAGTCTATGGCTACACCTTC
TRBJ1-1 | TRBV5-1 | NA | NA | CASSFVPGVGTEAFF | TGCGCCAGCAGCTTCGTGCCAGGGGTAGGCACTGAAGCTTTCTTT
TRBJ2-2 | TRBV6-1 | NA | TRBD2 | CASGGLGGGPNTGELFF | TGTGCCAGCGGTGGGCTCGGGGGGGGACCGAACACCGGGGAGCTGTTTTTT
TRBJ2-3 | TRBV7-8 | NA | NA | CASSPRMAGATDTQYF | TGTGCCAGCAGCCCCCGGATGGCAGGGGCCACAGATACGCAGTATTTT
TRBJ2-2 | TRBV18 | NA | NA | CASSPSTGRNTGELFF | TGTGCCAGCTCACCGTCGACAGGCCGGAACACCGGGGAGCTGTTTTTT
TRBJ1-2 | TRBV4-1 | NA | TRBD1 | CASSLDRVGGYTF | TGCGCCAGCAGCCTGGACAGGGTCGGCGGCTACACCTTC
TRBJ1-4 | TRBV4-3 | NA | TRBD1 | CASSLRPTGVNEKLFF | TGCGCCAGCAGCCTTCGGCCGACAGGGGTTAATGAAAAACTGTTTTTT
TRBJ1-4 | TRBV5-1 | few | NA | CASRAGTALEKLFF | TGCGCCAGCAGGGCCGGGACTGCTCTAGAAAAACTGTTTTTT
TRBJ2-7 | TRBV10-3 | NA | TRBD1 | CAISERQGIHEQYF | TGTGCCATCAGTGAAAGACAGGGGATCCACGAGCAGTACTTC
TRBJ2-3 | TRBV28 | NA | TRBD2 | CASSLLRGGHTQYF | TGTGCCAGCAGTTTATTGCGGGGGGGCCATACGCAGTATTTT
TRBJ2-1 | TRBV5-4 | NA | TRBD1 | CASSWGTGGLLYNEQFF | TGTGCCAGCAGCTGGGGGACAGGGGGCCTTCTTTACAATGAGCAGTTCTTC
TRBJ2-7 | TRBV5-6 | NA | NA | CASSLGPSDSPYFYEQYF | TGTGCCAGCAGCTTGGGTCCCTCGGACAGCCCCTATTTCTACGAGCAGTACTTC
TRBJ2-1 | TRBV5-1 | NA | TRBD2 | CASSYGTNGNEQFF | TGCGCCAGCAGCTACGGGACTAATGGCAATGAGCAGTTCTTC
TRBJ2-7 | TRBV11-2 | NA | TRBD1 | CASSRGDRGYEQYF | TGTGCCAGCAGCCGGGGGGACAGGGGCTACGAGCAGTACTTC
TRBJ1-6 | TRBV10-1 | NA | NA | CASSEPAPDISYNSPLHF | TGCGCCAGCAGTGAGCCGGCGCCGGACATTTCCTATAATTCACCCCTCCACTTT
TRBJ1-6 | TRBV5-5 | NA | TRBD1 | CASSLEGTGGSPLHF | TGTGCCAGCAGCTTGGAAGGGACAGGGGGTTCACCCCTCCACTTT
TRBJ1-3 | TRBV6-4 | NA | NA | CAIRQKGNTIYF | TGTGCCATCCGACAGAAGGGAAACACCATATATTTT
TRBJ1-1 | TRBV6-6 | NA | NA | CASSRGLRDTEAFF | TGTGCCAGCAGCCGGGGACTCCGAGACACTGAAGCTTTCTTT
TRBJ2-2 | TRBV9 | few | NA | CASRGGDGTGELFF | TGTGCCAGCAGGGGCGGGGATGGTACCGGGGAGCTGTTTTTT
TRBJ2-3 | TRBV7-9 | NA | TRBD2 | CASSSTSGGADTQYF | TGTGCCAGCAGCTCGACTAGCGGGGGGGCAGATACGCAGTATTTT
TRBJ2-2 | TRBV6-5 | few | NA | CASLRGSPGTGELFF | TGTGCCAGCCTCAGGGGCTCCCCGGGCACCGGGGAGCTGTTTTTT
TRBJ2-3 | TRBV5-1 | NA | TRBD2 | CASSLLAGGTDTQYF | TGCGCCAGCAGCTTACTAGCGGGGGGCACAGATACGCAGTATTTT
TRBJ2-4 | TRBV6-6 | NA | NA | CASSYSNDGRGNIQYF | TGTGCCAGCAGTTACTCGAACGACGGTCGGGGAAACATTCAGTACTTC
TRBJ1-6 | TRBV6-1 | NA | NA | CASSRLRGADSPLHF | TGTGCCAGCAGCCGCCTACGGGGGGCGGATTCACCCCTCCACTTT
TRBJ2-7 | TRBV27 | NA | NA | CASGQGYEQYF | TGTGCCTCAGGGCAGGGCTACGAGCAGTACTTC
TRBJ1-1 | TRBV5-4 | NA | TRBD1 | CASSQRGTGVLNTEAFF | TGTGCCAGCAGCCAGAGGGGGACAGGGGTCCTCAACACTGAAGCTTTCTTT
TRBJ2-4 | TRBV18 | NA | TRBD2 | CASSPSSGGPIQYF | TGTGCCAGCTCACCGAGCAGCGGGGGGCCTATTCAGTACTTC
TRBJ2-3 | TRBV18 | few | TRBD2 | CASSPGENSGGITDTQYF | TGTGCCAGCTCACCAGGAGAAAATAGCGGGGGGATCACAGATACGCAGTATTTT
TRBJ2-6 | TRBV9 | NA | NA | CASSAPGSSGANVLTF | TGTGCCAGCAGCGCTCCGGGAAGCTCTGGGGCCAACGTCCTGACTTTC
TRBJ2-7 | TRBV28 | NA | TRBD1 | CASTPGTGRYEQYF | TGTGCCAGCACCCCCGGGACAGGCCGCTACGAGCAGTACTTC